This is a list of T cell receptor beta chains from one sample in a study of response to subunit inactivated influenza vaccine. In TCRdb, the RT-PCR reads were re-called with MiXCR into one record per CDR3 protein. Seen here are about 540,000 distinct CDR3 sequences, around 21% observed once, and the top ten hold around 2.8%. The data also belong to a second study, concerning T cells expressing NK-cell markers.

This specimen was CD4+ T cells sorted from PBMCs, taken roughly 12 days after vaccination. The receptor set was obtained from a man aged 50 or older who received an inactivated influenza vaccine. Both conserved end residues are part of each CDR3. Each record gives: D gene, V gene, clone size, J gene, CDR3 DNA, CDR3 protein. A D gene is named only where the DNA matches it firmly. Rows may omit the clone size; those that give it use once, few, many or a size class.

TRBD2	TRBV29-1	many	TRBJ2-1	TGCAGCGTTGAATGGCGGGAGGGGGTAGGTGAGCAGTTCTTC	CSVEWREGVGEQFF
NA	TRBV5-5	few	TRBJ1-1	TGTGCCAGCAGCTTTGGGGGACGGACGAACACTGAAGCTTTCTTT	CASSFGGRTNTEAFF
NA	TRBV10-3	NA	TRBJ2-3	TGTGCCATCAGTGAGAATCAGGGACCCACAGATACGCAGTATTTT	CAISENQGPTDTQYF
TRBD2	TRBV6-2/TRBV6-3	NA	TRBJ2-3	TGTGCCAGCAGTTACTCTTCAGCGGGGGGATACCTGCAGCCCTCTAGCACAGATACGCAGTATTTT	CASSYSSAGGYLQPSSTDTQYF
TRBD2	TRBV12-3/TRBV12-4	NA	TRBJ2-7	TGTGCCAGCAGTGACCTGGGGGGGTCACGTTACGAGCAGTACTTC	CASSDLGGSRYEQYF
TRBD1	TRBV6-1	NA	TRBJ2-2	TGTGCCAGCAGTCTAGTGGGACAGGGATTCCGAAACACCGGGGAGCTGTTTTTT	CASSLVGQGFRNTGELFF
NA	TRBV6-5	few	TRBJ1-5	TGTGCCAGCAGCTCTCAGTATAGCAATCAGCCCCAGCATTTT	CASSSQYSNQPQHF
NA	TRBV7-9	few	TRBJ1-5	TGTGCCAGCAGCGCCGGTGGCAGGGGCAATCAGCCCCAGCATTTT	CASSAGGRGNQPQHF
TRBD1	TRBV20-1	NA	TRBJ1-5	TGCAGTGCTACCGCCGGACAGGGAAGTTGGAATCAGCCCCAGCATTTT	CSATAGQGSWNQPQHF
NA	TRBV21-1	NA	TRBJ1-1	TGTGCCAGCAGCAAAGAATACACAGAAGCTTTCTTT	CASSKEYTEAFF
TRBD2	TRBV7-8	NA	TRBJ2-1	TGTGCCAGCAGCTCCCGGGAGGGCTCCTACAATGAGCAGTTCTTC	CASSSREGSYNEQFF
TRBD1	TRBV7-9	few	TRBJ1-6	TGTGCCAGCAGCACATGGGACAGGGGTTATAATTCACCCCTCCACTTT	CASSTWDRGYNSPLHF
TRBD1	TRBV6-5	NA	TRBJ1-6	TGTGCCAGCAGTACTAGGGACAGCGCGCCCCCCAGTTCACCCCTCCACTTT	CASSTRDSAPPSSPLHF
TRBD2	TRBV29-1	NA	TRBJ2-3	TGCAGCGTTATCCCGCGGGAGGGTAGCACAGATACGCAGAATTTT	CSVIPREGSTDTQNF
NA	TRBV7-6	few	TRBJ2-3	TGTGCCAGCAGCTTAGCGCCTAACACAGATACGCAGTATTTT	CASSLAPNTDTQYF
NA	TRBV30	NA	TRBJ2-3	TGTGCCTGGTCGGCAGGGGTTCGGACAGATACGCAGTATTTT	CAWSAGVRTDTQYF
TRBD1	TRBV13	few	TRBJ1-1	TGTGCCAGCAAGGGACAGGGAGGTGTGAACACTGAAGCTTTCTTT	CASKGQGGVNTEAFF
TRBD2	TRBV29-1	few	TRBJ2-3	TGCAGCGTTGAACGGGGGGTTGCAGATACGCAGTATTTT	CSVERGVADTQYF
NA	TRBV28	NA	TRBJ2-7	TGTGCCAGCAAGTCGGCAGGGCTCTACAACGAGCAGTACTTC	CASKSAGLYNEQYF
NA	TRBV7-9	NA	TRBJ2-1	TGTGCCAGCAGCTTAGGGGACTGGAACAATGAGCAGTTCTTC	CASSLGDWNNEQFF
TRBD1	TRBV10-3	NA	TRBJ2-2	TGTGCCATCAGACCGGGACAGGGAGACACCGGGGAGCTGTTTTTT	CAIRPGQGDTGELFF
NA	TRBV5-4	NA	TRBJ2-5	TGTGCCAGCAGCTTGGGGCCCCCTCAAGAGACCCAGTACTTC	CASSLGPPQETQYF
NA	TRBV4-1	NA	TRBJ1-5	TGCGCCAGCAGCCAAGATCCAGGATTGGCGCCCCAGCATTTT	CASSQDPGLAPQHF
TRBD1	TRBV11-2	NA	TRBJ2-5	TGTGCCAGCAGCTATGGGACAGCCCAAGAGACCCAGTACTTC	CASSYGTAQETQYF
NA	TRBV10-3	few	TRBJ2-7	TGTGCCACCTTCTCCCAGGGGTCCTCCTACGAGCAGTACTTC	CATFSQGSSYEQYF
TRBD2	TRBV12-3/TRBV12-4	few	TRBJ2-1	TGTGCCAGCAGTGACCACTCTAGCGGGAGCCACAATGAGCAGTTCTTC	CASSDHSSGSHNEQFF